Below are 3 T cell receptor beta chains sequenced from a single sample in a study of shared clonotypes between healthy human individuals. Clones were read by immunoSEQ multiplex PCR, and TCRdb kept only the in-frame ones, dropping some. This sample has approximately 2.5 million clones, with approximately 93% found just once. Sequenced: naive CD4+ T cells from PBMCs. Subset reported: CD45RA+ positively selected. All receptors come from a man aged 18 to 29 in good health. Some clones in this sample may be carry-over from other donors' samples.

This clone appeared a few times. This rearrangement joins TRBV7-9 to TRBJ1-5, with a tentative D call TRBD1 (5 bases). Germline-derived CDR1 and CDR2 are SEHNR and FQNEAQ (reference sequence). V lost 1 base and J lost 14, with 12 bases in between. CDR3 length: 12 residues. The CDR3 nucleotides read TGTGCCAGCAGCTTAGGAGGAGGGGTCGAGCATTTT. This gives the protein CASSLGGGVEHF.

The gene calls are TRBV7-2 and TRBJ2-1, with 8 bases that match TRBD2. V gave up 3 bases and J gave up 8 bases; unmatched junction bases: 6. Germline CDR1 SGHTA, CDR2 FQGNSA. CDR3 length equals 14 residues. The CDR3 here is CASSFSGNPDEQFF. Written as DNA, the CDR3 is TGTGCCAGCAGCTTTAGCGGGAACCCCGATGAGCAGTTCTTC.

The rearrangement uses TRBV14 and TRBJ1-1; D is possibly TRBD1 (6 bases). The germline V gene encodes CDR1 SGHDN and CDR2 FVKESK. The CDR3 contains 16 residues. V gave up 0 bases and J gave up 8 bases, with 19 bases separating them. CDR3 loop: CASSQEAWGAGWEAFF. The CDR3 coding sequence is TGTGCCAGCAGCCAAGAGGCCTGGGGGGCGGGTTGGGAAGCTTTCTTT.